The text below deals with one T cell receptor (beta chain). These data originate in a study of cytomegalovirus exposure and HLA in healthy donors. The PCR was carried out with 60 Vbeta primers and 13 Jbeta primers. Only in-frame clones appear in the TCRdb table, and some are missing; sequencing was by immunoSEQ multiplex PCR. Of 100,000 or so clones in the sample, about 81% are singletons; the top ten hold roughly a tenth. V was cut by 6 bases and J by 1 base, with 6 bases left in between. The CDR3 has 12 residues. The V gene's germline CDR1 is MNHNS and CDR2 SASEGT. The receptor comes from a man aged 45-65 years in good health and CMV-seronegative. The sequencing input was PBMCs. The J gene is TRBJ2-5, the V gene TRBV6-1; D is ambiguous. The chain's CDR3 is CASSPRQETQYF. In DNA form, the CDR3 reads TGTGCCAGCAGCCCCCGCCAAGAGACCCAGTACTTC.